The entry that follows covers one T cell receptor (beta chain) sequence. Produced via immunoSEQ multiplex PCR; TCRdb's table is partial and in-frame only. The data hold about 75,000 clones, with about 93% observed a single time. Per germline, CDR1 SNHLY and CDR2 FYNNEI. The CDR3 runs to 14 residues. The ends were cut back, 4 bases at V and 1 base at J, with 10 bases in the middle. This record comes from a study of control samples from healthy donors and cancer patients. Sequenced material: blood. The chain couples TRBV2 to TRBJ1-2; perhaps TRBD1 as D (5 bases). The TCR was taken from a middle-aged woman in good health. The CDR3 DNA sequence: TGTGCCAGCAGTGCTTATAGGGGTAACTATGGCTACACCTTC. Encoded protein: CASSAYRGNYGYTF.